This TCR beta chain stems from a study of T cells in Graves' hyperthyroidism and ophthalmopathy (dated by TCRdb to the late 2010s). In terms of the full investigation: Peripheral blood samples were taken at the time of initial diagnosis, prior to any treatment. The paper reports TCR Vbeta CDR3 sequencing of approximately 130 peripheral blood samples: some 44 ophthalmopathy, fewer than 85 hyperthyroidism and approximately 17 progressor patients. Whether ophthalmopathy could be predicted prospectively was tested in an independent validation cohort made up of roughly 19 hyperthyroidism patients plus 17 patients who later progressed to ophthalmopathy. Following sampling, methimazole starting at 30 mg daily was given to hyperthyroidism patients, and high-dose intravenous methylprednisolone was given to ophthalmopathy patients. TCR V-J signatures able to tell the groups apart were searched for in a discovery cohort of some 100 patients, of whom about 40 had Graves' ophthalmopathy and about 55 had stable Graves' hyperthyroidism. In addition, the study compared T-cell repertoires in thyroid tissue and in blood from roughly six Graves' hyperthyroidism patients. The 75 to 100 discovery patients were randomly divided into training and test sets at a 7:3 ratio.

General findings and caveats noted by the study authors: In validation, progression to ophthalmopathy was predicted by the model with 70.59% sensitivity and around 75% specificity, a median of about 6 months before onset. No statistical method was used to set the sample size in advance, and investigators knew the group allocation. Ophthalmopathy was separated from stable hyperthyroidism by a 13 V-J signature model, with about 88% sensitivity and 81% to 82% specificity obtained in cross-validation and 80%/75% obtained in testing. Blood samples also contained most of the expanded thyroid clonotypes (frequency above 0.001), which suggests that blood repertoires may reflect thyroid immune responses.

Stable Graves' hyperthyroidism was defined as the absence of progression to ophthalmopathy over 18 months of follow-up. Hyperthyroidism patients were newly diagnosed, had a disease duration of under 2 months, and were aged 18 to 65 years. Any patient with an uncontrolled infection, another autoimmune disease, pregnancy or lactation was excluded. Diagnoses were established on the basis of clinical symptoms, serum thyroxine and TRAb, thyroid ultrasound, and orbital computed tomography. Ficoll-Paque density gradient centrifugation was used to isolate PBMCs from about 10 ml of fresh peripheral blood. Total RNA was extracted with Trizol reagent, and quality was checked on an Agilent 2100 Bioanalyzer. This clonotype has a handful of counts. Its antigen has not been determined. No much larger clone is present one base from it, and per-base qualities are unavailable. The V end loses 6 bases and the J end loses 5 bases, and a stretch of 14 bases separates them. CDR1 MDHEN and CDR2 SYDVKM were looked up in the germline V gene. The CDR3 runs 15 residues from the cysteine to the phenylalanine. Only CDR3 DNA remains: 45 bases, in frame from the first base.

Amplification of TCR beta CDR3 regions was carried out from RNA transcripts. The TCR CDR3 was subjected to a first round of RT-PCR using the HTBI primer set and the Qiagen OneStep RT-PCR kit. A second multiplex PCR round built the libraries, followed by size selection and purification. Paired-end sequencing of the libraries was performed with 100 bp reads on an Illumina HiSeq2000. From the authors' description of their analysis: SOAPnuke was used to process the raw data, throwing out any read that contained adapters or uncalled bases, had a mean Phred below 15, or lacked an exact constant-primer or identifier match. COPE v1.2.5 was used to merge the high-quality paired reads, and each unique nucleotide sequence was defined as a clonotype. MiTCR v1.1 was used to align clonotypes to the IMGT TRBV, TRBD and TRBJ reference segments. Only V-J combinations with frequency above 0.0001, covering 99.2% of repertoires, were analysed. The TCS score was defined as F50 (clonal expansion) divided by E x V (chaos), with BLOSUM62-based TCRdist calculated between CDR3 peptides within each V-J. Welch's t-statistics and random forest reduced 500 to 550 V-J features to roughly 13, which were used in a naive Bayes classifier (R e1071). TCRdb took the public reads, trimmed them with fastp at Q25, ran MiXCR for clone calling and kept in-frame beta chains. Every CDR3 protein is listed once, alongside the most common genes and DNA of its rows. The V and J calls, along with clone size, are taken from TCRdb and not from the paper's own processing. In this sample the table shows some 720,000 distinct CDR3 sequences, roughly 17% of which occur a single time. The leading ten clones occupy under 10% of the sample.

Recombination connected TRBV28 to TRBJ1-6, and the D gene may be TRBD1, 5 bases matching. The clonotype comes from a man between 18 and 35 years old with Graves' hyperthyroidism. Sequencing was done on a sample of blood. The nucleotide sequence reads as follows: TGTGCCAGCAGCACCCAGGGTATCAATAATTCACCCCTCCACTTT. Its translation is CASSTQGINNSPLHF.